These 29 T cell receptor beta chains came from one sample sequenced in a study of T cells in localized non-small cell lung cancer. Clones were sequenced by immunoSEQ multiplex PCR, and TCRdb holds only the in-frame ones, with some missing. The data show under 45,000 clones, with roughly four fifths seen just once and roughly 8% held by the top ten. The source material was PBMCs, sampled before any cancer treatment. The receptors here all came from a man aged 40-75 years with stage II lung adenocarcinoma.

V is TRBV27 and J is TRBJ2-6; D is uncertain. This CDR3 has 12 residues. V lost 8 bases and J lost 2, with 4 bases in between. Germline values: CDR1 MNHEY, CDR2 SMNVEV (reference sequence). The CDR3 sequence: CASRTGANVLTF. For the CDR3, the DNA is TGTGCCAGCCGGACTGGGGCCAACGTCCTGACTTTC.

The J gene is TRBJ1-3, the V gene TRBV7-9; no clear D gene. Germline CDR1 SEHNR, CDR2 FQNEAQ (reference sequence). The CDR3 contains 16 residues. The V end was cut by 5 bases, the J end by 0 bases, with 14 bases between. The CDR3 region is CASSPAGRLSGNTIYF. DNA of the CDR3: TGTGCCAGCAGCCCGGCCGGGCGACTCTCTGGAAACACCATATATTTT.

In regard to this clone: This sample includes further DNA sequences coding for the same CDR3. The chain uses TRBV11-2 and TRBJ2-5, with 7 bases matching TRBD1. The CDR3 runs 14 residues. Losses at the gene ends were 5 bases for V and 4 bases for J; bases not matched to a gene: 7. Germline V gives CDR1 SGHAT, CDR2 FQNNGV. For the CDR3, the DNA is TGTGCCAGCAGCCAAGACAGGGCTGGAGAGACCCAGTACTTC. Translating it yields CASSQDRAGETQYF.

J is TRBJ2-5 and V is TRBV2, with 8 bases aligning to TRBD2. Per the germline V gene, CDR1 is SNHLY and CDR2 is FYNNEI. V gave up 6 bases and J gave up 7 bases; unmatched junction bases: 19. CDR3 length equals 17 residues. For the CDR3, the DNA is TGTGCCAGCAGGGCGGGGCTAGCGGGTTTAGAAAAGGGGACCCAGTACTTC. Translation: CASRAGLAGLEKGTQYF.

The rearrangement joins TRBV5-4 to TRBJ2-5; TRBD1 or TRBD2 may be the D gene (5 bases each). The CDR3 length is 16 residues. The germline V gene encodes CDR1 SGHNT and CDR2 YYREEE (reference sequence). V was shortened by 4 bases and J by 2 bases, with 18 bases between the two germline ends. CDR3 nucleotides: TGTGCCAGCAGCCCCCGTAGGGCAGGGAGTCAAGAGACCCAGTACTTC. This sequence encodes CASSPRRAGSQETQYF.

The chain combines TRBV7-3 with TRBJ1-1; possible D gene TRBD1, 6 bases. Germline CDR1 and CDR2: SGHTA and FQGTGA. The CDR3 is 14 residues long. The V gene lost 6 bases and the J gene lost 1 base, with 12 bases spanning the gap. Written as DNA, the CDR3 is TGTGCCAGCAGTCCGGGGGGCTCGAACACTGAAGCTTTCTTT. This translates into CASSPGGSNTEAFF.

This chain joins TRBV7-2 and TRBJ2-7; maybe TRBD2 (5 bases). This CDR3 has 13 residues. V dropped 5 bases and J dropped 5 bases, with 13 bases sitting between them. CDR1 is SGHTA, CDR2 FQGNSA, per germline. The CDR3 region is CASSGGPSNEQYF. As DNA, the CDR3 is TGTGCCAGCAGCGGAGGCCCCAGCAACGAGCAGTACTTC.

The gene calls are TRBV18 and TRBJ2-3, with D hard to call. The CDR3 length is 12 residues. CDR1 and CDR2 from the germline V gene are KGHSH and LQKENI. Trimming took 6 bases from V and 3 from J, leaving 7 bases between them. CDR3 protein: CASSEVTDTQYF. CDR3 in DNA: TGTGCCAGCTCCGAAGTAACAGATACGCAGTATTTT.

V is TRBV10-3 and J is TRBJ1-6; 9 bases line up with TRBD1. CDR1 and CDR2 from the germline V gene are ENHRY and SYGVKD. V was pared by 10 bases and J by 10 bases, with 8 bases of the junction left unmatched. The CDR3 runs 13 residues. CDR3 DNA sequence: TGTGCCACCCATGAGACAGGGGGATCACCCCTCCACTTT. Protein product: CATHETGGSPLHF.

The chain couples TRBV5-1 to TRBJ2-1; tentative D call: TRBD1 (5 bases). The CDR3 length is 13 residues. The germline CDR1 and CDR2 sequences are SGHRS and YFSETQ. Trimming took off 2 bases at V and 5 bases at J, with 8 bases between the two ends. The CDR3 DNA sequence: TGCGCCAGCAGCTTCTGGGGCCACAATGAGCAGTTCTTC. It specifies CASSFWGHNEQFF.

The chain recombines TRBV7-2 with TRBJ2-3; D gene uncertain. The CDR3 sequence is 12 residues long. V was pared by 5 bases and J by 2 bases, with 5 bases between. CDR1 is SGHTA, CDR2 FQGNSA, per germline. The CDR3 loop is CASSPFTDTQYF. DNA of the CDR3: TGTGCCAGCAGCCCGTTCACAGATACGCAGTATTTT.

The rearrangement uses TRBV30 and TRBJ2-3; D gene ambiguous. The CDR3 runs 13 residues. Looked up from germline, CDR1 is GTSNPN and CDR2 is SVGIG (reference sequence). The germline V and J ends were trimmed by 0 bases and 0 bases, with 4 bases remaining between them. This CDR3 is CAWSVLSTDTQYF. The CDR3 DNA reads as TGTGCCTGGAGTGTTTTGAGCACAGATACGCAGTATTTT.

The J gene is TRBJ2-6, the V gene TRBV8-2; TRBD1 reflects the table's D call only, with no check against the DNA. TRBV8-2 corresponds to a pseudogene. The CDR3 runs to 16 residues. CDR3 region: CGRSSITQSRANVLTF. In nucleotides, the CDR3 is TGTGGCAGGTCATCGATAACACAAAGTCGGGCCAACGTCCTGACTTTC.

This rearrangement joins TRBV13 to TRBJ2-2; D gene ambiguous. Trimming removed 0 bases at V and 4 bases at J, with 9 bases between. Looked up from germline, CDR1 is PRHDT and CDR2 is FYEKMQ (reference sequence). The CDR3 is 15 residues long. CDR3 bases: TGTGCCAGCAGCTTAGGCATCCTATTCACCGGGGAGCTGTTTTTT. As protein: CASSLGILFTGELFF. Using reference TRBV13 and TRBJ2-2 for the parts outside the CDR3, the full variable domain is AAGVIQSPRHLIKEKRETATLKCYPIPRHDTVYWYQQGPGQDPQFLISFYEKMQSDKGSIPDRFSAQQFSDYHSELNMSSLELGDSALYFCASSLGILFTGELFFGEGSRLTVL.

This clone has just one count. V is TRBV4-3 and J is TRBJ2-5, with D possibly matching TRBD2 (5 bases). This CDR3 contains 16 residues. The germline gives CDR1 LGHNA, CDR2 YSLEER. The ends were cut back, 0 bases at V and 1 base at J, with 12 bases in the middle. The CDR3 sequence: CASSQDLTGGQETQYF. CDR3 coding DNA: TGCGCCAGCAGCCAAGACTTGACCGGAGGCCAAGAGACCCAGTACTTC.

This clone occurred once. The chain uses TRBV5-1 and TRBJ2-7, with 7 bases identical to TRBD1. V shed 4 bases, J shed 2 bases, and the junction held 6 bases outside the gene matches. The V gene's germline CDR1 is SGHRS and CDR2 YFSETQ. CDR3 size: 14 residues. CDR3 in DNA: TGCGCCAGCAGCCCAATGACAGGGACCTACGAGCAGTACTTC. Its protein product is CASSPMTGTYEQYF.

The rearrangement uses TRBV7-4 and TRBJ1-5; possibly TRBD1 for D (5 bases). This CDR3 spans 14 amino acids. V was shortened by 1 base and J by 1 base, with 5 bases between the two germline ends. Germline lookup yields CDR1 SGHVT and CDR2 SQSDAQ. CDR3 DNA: TGTGCCAGCAGCTTAGAGGGGAGCAATCAGCCCCAGCATTTT. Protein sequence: CASSLEGSNQPQHF.

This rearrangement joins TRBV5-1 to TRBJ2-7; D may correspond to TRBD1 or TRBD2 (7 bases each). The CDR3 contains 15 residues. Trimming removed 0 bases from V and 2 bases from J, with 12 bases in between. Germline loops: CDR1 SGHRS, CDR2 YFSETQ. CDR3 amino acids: CASSLAQGGPYEQYF. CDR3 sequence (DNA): TGCGCCAGCAGCTTGGCCCAGGGGGGGCCCTACGAGCAGTACTTC. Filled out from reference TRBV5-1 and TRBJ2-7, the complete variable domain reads KAGVTQTPRYLIKTRGQQVTLSCSPISGHRSVSWYQQTPGQGLQFLFEYFSETQRNKGNFPGRFSGRQFSNSRSEMNVSTLELGDSALYLCASSLAQGGPYEQYFGPGTRLTVT.

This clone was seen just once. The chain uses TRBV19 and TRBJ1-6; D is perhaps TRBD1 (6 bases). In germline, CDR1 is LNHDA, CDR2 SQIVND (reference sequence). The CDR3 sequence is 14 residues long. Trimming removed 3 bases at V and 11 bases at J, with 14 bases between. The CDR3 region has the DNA TGTGCCAGTAGTATCGGAACAGGGCAAGCACCCCTCCACTTT. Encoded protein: CASSIGTGQAPLHF.

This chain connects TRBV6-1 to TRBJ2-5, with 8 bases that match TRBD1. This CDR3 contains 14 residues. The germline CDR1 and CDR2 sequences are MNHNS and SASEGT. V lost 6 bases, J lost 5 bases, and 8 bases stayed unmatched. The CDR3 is CASRRDRIEETQYF. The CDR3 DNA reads TGTGCCAGCAGGAGGGACAGGATAGAGGAGACCCAGTACTTC.

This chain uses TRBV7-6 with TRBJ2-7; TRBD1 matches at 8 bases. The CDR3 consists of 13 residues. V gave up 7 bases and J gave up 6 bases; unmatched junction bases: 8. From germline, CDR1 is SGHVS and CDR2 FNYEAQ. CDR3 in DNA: TGTGCCAGCACCCGGGACAGGCGAGGCGAGCAGTACTTC. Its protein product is CASTRDRRGEQYF. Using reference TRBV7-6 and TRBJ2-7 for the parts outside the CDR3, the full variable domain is GAGVSQSPRYKVTKRGQDVALRCDPISGHVSLYWYRQALGQGPEFLTYFNYEAQQDKSGLPNDRFSAERPEGSISTLTIQRTEQRDSAMYRCASTRDRRGEQYFGPGTRLTVT.

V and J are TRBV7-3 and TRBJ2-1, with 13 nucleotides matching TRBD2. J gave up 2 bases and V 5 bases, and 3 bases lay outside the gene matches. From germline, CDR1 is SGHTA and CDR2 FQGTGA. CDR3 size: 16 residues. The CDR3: CASSQGLAGPYNEQFF. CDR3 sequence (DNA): TGTGCCAGCAGCCAGGGACTAGCGGGGCCCTACAATGAGCAGTTCTTC.

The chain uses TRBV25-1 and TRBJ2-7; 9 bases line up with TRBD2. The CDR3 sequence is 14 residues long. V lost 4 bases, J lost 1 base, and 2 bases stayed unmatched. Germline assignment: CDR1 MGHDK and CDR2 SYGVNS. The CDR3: CASSGAGGSYEQYF. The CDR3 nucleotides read TGTGCCAGCAGTGGAGCGGGGGGTTCCTACGAGCAGTACTTC.

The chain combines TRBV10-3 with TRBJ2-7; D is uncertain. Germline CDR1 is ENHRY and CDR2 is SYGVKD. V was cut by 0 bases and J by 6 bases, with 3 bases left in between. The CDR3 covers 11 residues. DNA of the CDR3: TGTGCCATCAGTGAGTCGTTCGAGCAGTACTTC. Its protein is CAISESFEQYF.

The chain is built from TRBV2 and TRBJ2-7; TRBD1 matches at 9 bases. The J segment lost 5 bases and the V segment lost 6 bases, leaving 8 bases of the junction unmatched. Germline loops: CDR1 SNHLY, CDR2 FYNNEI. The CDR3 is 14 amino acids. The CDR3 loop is CASSAGTGQHEQYF. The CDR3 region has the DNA TGTGCCAGCAGCGCCGGGACAGGGCAACACGAGCAGTACTTC. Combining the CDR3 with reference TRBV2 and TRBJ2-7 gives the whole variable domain EPEVTQTPSHQVTQMGQEVILRCVPISNHLYFYWYRQILGQKVEFLVSFYNNEISEKSEIFDDQFSVERPDGSNFTLKIRSTKLEDSAMYFCASSAGTGQHEQYFGPGTRLTVT.

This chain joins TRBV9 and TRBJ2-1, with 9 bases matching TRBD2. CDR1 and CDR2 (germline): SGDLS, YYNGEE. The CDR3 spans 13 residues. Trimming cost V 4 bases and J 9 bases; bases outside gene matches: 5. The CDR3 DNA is TGTGCCAGCAGCCCCCGACTAGCGGTTGAGCAGTTCTTC. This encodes CASSPRLAVEQFF.

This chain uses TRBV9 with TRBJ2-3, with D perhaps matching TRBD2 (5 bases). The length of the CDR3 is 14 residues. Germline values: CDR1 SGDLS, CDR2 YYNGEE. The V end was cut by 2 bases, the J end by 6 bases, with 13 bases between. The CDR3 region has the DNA TGTGCCAGCAGCGTCGTTTCGGGGAGCGATACGCAGTATTTT. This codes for CASSVVSGSDTQYF.

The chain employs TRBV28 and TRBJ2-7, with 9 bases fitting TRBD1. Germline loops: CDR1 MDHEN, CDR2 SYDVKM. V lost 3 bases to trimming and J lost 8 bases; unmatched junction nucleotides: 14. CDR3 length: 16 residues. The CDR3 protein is CASSLYGPGQGGKQYF. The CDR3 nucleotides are TGTGCCAGCAGTTTGTACGGCCCGGGACAGGGTGGGAAGCAGTACTTC.

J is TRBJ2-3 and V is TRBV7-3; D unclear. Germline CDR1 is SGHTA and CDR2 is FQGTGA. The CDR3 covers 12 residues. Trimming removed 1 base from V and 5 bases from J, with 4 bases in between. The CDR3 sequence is CASSLNQDTQYF. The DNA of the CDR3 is TGTGCCAGCAGCTTAAATCAAGATACGCAGTATTTT.